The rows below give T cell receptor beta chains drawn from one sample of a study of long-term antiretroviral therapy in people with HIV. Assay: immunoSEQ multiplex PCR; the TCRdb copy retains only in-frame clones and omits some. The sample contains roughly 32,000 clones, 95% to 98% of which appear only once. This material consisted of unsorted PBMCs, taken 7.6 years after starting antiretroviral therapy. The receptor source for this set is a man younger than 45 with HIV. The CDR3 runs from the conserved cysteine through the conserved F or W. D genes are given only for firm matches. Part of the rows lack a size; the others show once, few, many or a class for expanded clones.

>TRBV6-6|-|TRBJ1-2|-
CASSYPRTGIGGYTF
TGTGCCAGCAGTTACCCAAGAACAGGGATTGGCGGCTACACCTTC
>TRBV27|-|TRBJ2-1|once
CASSPPRESGIPITFEQFF
TGTGCCAGCAGTCCTCCCCGGGAGTCAGGGATTCCAATTACATTTGAGCAGTTCTTC
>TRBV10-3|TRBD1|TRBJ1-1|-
CAISGSPKGARGTEAFF
TGTGCCATCAGTGGCTCCCCGAAGGGGGCGCGAGGGACTGAAGCTTTCTTT
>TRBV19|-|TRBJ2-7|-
CASSISPALDLIYEQYF
TGTGCCAGTAGTATCTCCCCCGCCTTGGATCTAATCTACGAGCAGTACTTC
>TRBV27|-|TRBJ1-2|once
CASSLISGSYGYTF
TGTGCCAGCAGTTTAATATCAGGGTCGTATGGCTACACCTTC
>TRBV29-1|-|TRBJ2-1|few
CSVHLETAFNEQFF
TGCAGCGTACACCTAGAAACAGCTTTCAATGAGCAGTTCTTC
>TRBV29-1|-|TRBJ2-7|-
CSVVWSSEQYF
TGCAGCGTTGTTTGGAGTAGCGAGCAGTACTTC
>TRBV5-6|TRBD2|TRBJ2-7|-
CASSWFGQASGATYEQYF
TGTGCCAGCAGCTGGTTCGGTCAGGCTAGCGGGGCGACCTACGAGCAGTACTTC
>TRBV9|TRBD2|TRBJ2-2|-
CASSVATSGTGELFF
TGTGCCAGCAGCGTAGCGACTAGCGGTACCGGGGAGCTGTTTTTT
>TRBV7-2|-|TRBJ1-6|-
CASSLGTPTSYNSPLHF
TGTGCCAGCAGCTTAGGTACACCAACCAGTTATAATTCACCCCTCCACTTT
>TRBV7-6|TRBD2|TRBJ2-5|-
CASSFETAGRQYF
TGTGCCAGCAGCTTCGAAACAGCGGGGCGCCAGTACTTC